The 30 T cell receptor beta chains below all came from one sample that was sequenced in a study of blood T cell repertoires in COVID-19. Libraries were prepared by immunoSEQ multiplex PCR; TCRdb keeps only in-frame clonotypes and omits some of them. The sample yields approximately 150,000 clones, about 88% seen once. The specimen sequenced was peripheral blood. Every receptor here comes from a man aged 55 to 69 with active or convalescent COVID-19.

V gene TRBV2 combines with J gene TRBJ2-7, with a possible D match to TRBD1 (5 bases). Deletions cut 2 bases from V and 2 bases from J, with 10 bases between. In germline, CDR1 is SNHLY, CDR2 FYNNEI. The CDR3 contains 14 residues. The CDR3 DNA follows: TGTGCCAGCAGTGAAAGACAGCTAGCCTACGAGCAGTACTTC. Translation: CASSERQLAYEQYF.

The rearrangement joins TRBV5-1 to TRBJ2-7, with a tentative D call TRBD2 (5 bases). The CDR3 loop spans 14 amino acids. Trimming cost V 4 bases and J 0 bases, with 11 bases left between them. In germline, CDR1 is SGHRS, CDR2 YFSETQ. The CDR3 loop is CASSGPGSSYEQYF. The CDR3 nucleotides are TGCGCCAGCAGCGGGCCTGGGAGCTCCTACGAGCAGTACTTC.

The genes are TRBV10-3 and TRBJ1-2, with 8 positions matching TRBD1. Trimming cost V 7 bases and J 6 bases; bases outside gene matches: 7. Germline CDR1 is ENHRY and CDR2 is SYGVKD. The length of the CDR3 is 13 residues. The CDR3 loop is CAINFGQGDGYTF. In DNA form, the CDR3 reads TGTGCCATCAATTTCGGACAGGGCGATGGCTACACCTTC.

The chain combines TRBV27 with TRBJ2-7; 10 positions match TRBD2. The CDR3 extends over 18 amino acids. The junction had 9 bases not matched to a gene; V was cut back by 0 bases and J by 1 base. Germline lookup yields CDR1 MNHEY and CDR2 SMNVEV (reference sequence). The CDR3 spells CASSLSGLAVTPSYEQYF. In DNA, the CDR3 is TGTGCCAGCAGTTTATCCGGACTAGCGGTAACGCCTTCCTACGAGCAGTACTTC.

This chain uses TRBV18 with TRBJ1-3; D gene unclear. V was shortened by 5 bases and J by 2 bases, with 16 bases between the two germline ends. Looked up from germline, CDR1 is KGHSH and CDR2 is LQKENI. This CDR3 contains 16 residues. The CDR3 DNA reads as TGTGCCAGCTCATCTCTACCGGTTGGTGCTGGAAACACCATATATTTT. Its protein product is CASSSLPVGAGNTIYF.

V usage is TRBV6-6 and J usage is TRBJ1-3; D is possibly TRBD1 (6 bases). Per germline, CDR1 MNHNY and CDR2 SVGAGI (reference sequence). The V gene lost 2 bases and the J gene lost 9 bases, with 17 bases spanning the gap. The CDR3 is 15 residues long. The CDR3 loop reads CASSYAAGVEGTIYF. The CDR3 DNA is TGTGCCAGCAGTTACGCGGCAGGGGTTGAGGGCACCATATATTTT.

This chain joins TRBV3-1 (or the pseudogene TRBV3-2) and TRBJ1-5; 9 positions agree with TRBD1. Trimming at V came to 1 base and at J to 2 bases, leaving 6 bases not matched to a gene. The germline V gene encodes CDR1 LGHDT and CDR2 YNNKEL (reference sequence). The CDR3 sequence is 17 residues long. The CDR3 sequence: CASSQGGQGTGNQPQHF. The CDR3 DNA is TGTGCCAGCAGCCAAGGAGGACAGGGGACGGGCAATCAGCCCCAGCATTTT.

This rearrangement joins TRBV18 to TRBJ1-5; 9 nucleotides agree with TRBD1. The CDR3 extends over 16 amino acids. V shed 1 base and J 5 bases; nucleotides not matched to a gene: 6. Germline loops: CDR1 KGHSH, CDR2 LQKENI. In DNA, the CDR3 is TGTGCCAGCTCACCACAAGTAACAGGGGGCGATCAGCCCCAGCATTTT. It yields the protein CASSPQVTGGDQPQHF.

The J gene is TRBJ2-2, the V gene TRBV9; tentatively, D is TRBD1 (6 bases). Trimming cost V 4 bases and J 0 bases, with 10 bases left between them. The germline CDR1 and CDR2 sequences are SGDLS and YYNGEE. The CDR3 has 15 residues. The CDR3 nucleotides read TGTGCCAGCAGCCCAAGGGACACGAACACCGGGGAGCTGTTTTTT. Its protein is CASSPRDTNTGELFF.

The rearrangement links TRBV5-4 to TRBJ2-7; 7 bases are a match to TRBD1. Germline CDR1 SGHNT, CDR2 YYREEE (reference sequence). V shed 2 bases, J shed 1 base, and the junction held 3 bases outside the gene matches. This CDR3 has 14 residues. Here the CDR3 DNA reads TGTGCCAGCAGCTTCAGACAGGGTTCCTACGAGCAGTACTTC. As protein: CASSFRQGSYEQYF.

The chain has TRBV5-1 and TRBJ1-6, with 9 bases fitting TRBD1. Looked up from germline, CDR1 is SGHRS and CDR2 is YFSETQ. This CDR3 comprises 16 residues. After removal of 0 bases from V and 9 bases from J, the junction contained 7 bases not matched to a gene. In DNA, the CDR3 is TGCGCCAGCAGCTTGGCCCTGGGACAGGGCGGTTCACCCCTCCACTTT. Amino acids: CASSLALGQGGSPLHF.

This clone has only a few counts. CDR3 nucleotide sequence: TGTGCCAGTAGTTACAGGAACACTGAAGCTTTCTTT. This translates into CASSYRNTEAFF. The chain combines TRBV19 with TRBJ1-1; D remains ambiguous. Per germline, CDR1 LNHDA and CDR2 SQIVND (reference sequence). Trimming shortened V by 5 bases and J by 1 base, and 5 bases separated the two germline ends. The CDR3 length is 12 residues.

The rearrangement joins TRBV29-1 to TRBJ1-2; TRBD1 matches 7 bases. The CDR3 contains 12 residues. Germline-derived CDR1 and CDR2 are SQVTM and ANQGSEA. The V segment lost 5 bases and the J segment 4 bases; nucleotides outside the gene matches: 4. The chain's CDR3 is CSVRQGGYGYTF. The CDR3, as DNA: TGCAGCGTTCGACAGGGCGGCTATGGCTACACCTTC.

The chain couples TRBV30 to TRBJ2-3, with TRBD2 as a possible D gene (6 bases). The CDR3 is made up of 14 amino acids. From germline, CDR1 is GTSNPN and CDR2 SVGIG (reference sequence). V was shortened by 2 bases and J by 2 bases, with 11 bases between the two germline ends. The CDR3 here is CAWSLIADTDTQYF. The CDR3 DNA reads as TGTGCCTGGAGTCTGATAGCGGACACAGATACGCAGTATTTT.

The chain joins TRBV7-9 to TRBJ2-3, with D tentatively TRBD1 (8 bases). Trimming left V 5 bases short and J 0 bases short, with 18 bases between. Germline V gene lookup returns CDR1 SEHNR and CDR2 FQNEAQ (reference sequence). The CDR3 totals 17 residues. The CDR3 nucleotides read TGTGCCAGCAGCCGGTGGGGGGGACAGGCTAGCACAGATACGCAGTATTTT. Translation: CASSRWGGQASTDTQYF.

This chain joins TRBV19 and TRBJ2-1; TRBD2 matches 9 bases. Per germline, CDR1 LNHDA and CDR2 SQIVND (reference sequence). This CDR3 is 15 amino acids long. Trimming at V came to 3 bases and at J to 8 bases, leaving 8 bases not matched to a gene. The chain's CDR3 is CASSIPAGGRHEQFF. CDR3 nucleotides: TGTGCCAGTAGTATCCCGGCGGGAGGGCGTCATGAGCAGTTCTTC.

The rearrangement links TRBV3-1 (or the pseudogene TRBV3-2) to TRBJ1-1; D uncertain. There are 13 residues in the CDR3. Per germline, CDR1 LGHDT and CDR2 YNNKEL (reference sequence). V was clipped by 4 bases and J by 8 bases, with 14 bases between them. The CDR3: CASSPKAVREAFF. In DNA form, the CDR3 reads TGTGCCAGCAGCCCTAAGGCGGTGAGGGAAGCTTTCTTT.

The rearrangement uses TRBV5-1 and TRBJ2-5, with 9 nucleotides matching TRBD1. In germline, CDR1 is SGHRS, CDR2 YFSETQ. Germline trimming cut 8 bases from V and 2 bases from J; bases unmatched to any gene: 7. This CDR3 contains 14 residues. CDR3 in DNA: TGCGCCAGTACAGGGGGCGCAGGGCAAGAGACCCAGTACTTC. Amino acids: CASTGGAGQETQYF.

The V call is TRBV6-5, the J call TRBJ1-3; weak D call: TRBD1 (6 bases). The CDR3 has 16 residues. The V end was cut by 2 bases, the J end by 0 bases, with 11 bases between. Germline-derived CDR1 and CDR2 are MNHEY and SVGAGI. CDR3 in amino acids: CASSYGRDTSGNTIYF. The CDR3 DNA reads TGTGCCAGCAGTTACGGACGGGACACCTCTGGAAACACCATATATTTT.

This sequence joins TRBV19 and TRBJ1-3; tentative D call: TRBD1 (6 bases). V shed 6 bases and J shed 2 bases, with 17 bases lying between them. This CDR3 comprises 16 residues. CDR1 and CDR2 from the germline V gene are LNHDA and SQIVND (reference sequence). The chain's CDR3 is CASSIRAGAAGNTIYF. The CDR3, as DNA: TGTGCCAGTAGCATCAGGGCAGGGGCGGCTGGAAACACCATATATTTT.

The chain is built from TRBV6-1 and TRBJ1-5, with TRBD1 as a possible D gene (6 bases). V lost 2 bases and J 6 bases, leaving 20 bases between the germline ends. The CDR3 is 17 amino acids. Germline V gene data show CDR1 as MNHNS and CDR2 as SASEGT. The chain's CDR3 is CASSEYYDRPARQPQHF. CDR3 nucleotide sequence: TGTGCCAGCAGTGAATACTACGACAGGCCGGCCCGTCAGCCCCAGCATTTT.

This chain links TRBV2 with TRBJ1-4; 8 nucleotides align to TRBD1. This CDR3 has 15 residues. Germline CDR1 SNHLY, CDR2 FYNNEI. The trim removed 7 bases at V and 2 bases at J, leaving 6 bases unmatched. The DNA of the CDR3 is TGTGCCAGCAAGGACAGGGAGGTTACTAATGAAAAACTGTTTTTT. It yields the protein CASKDREVTNEKLFF.

The chain couples TRBV5-1 to TRBJ2-7; TRBD1 matches at 9 bases. In germline, CDR1 is SGHRS, CDR2 YFSETQ. CDR3 length: 15 amino acids. Trimming removed 4 bases from V and 1 base from J; junction bases left unmatched: 6. The CDR3 DNA is TGCGCCAGCAGCGAGGGGACAGGGAGTTCCTACGAGCAGTACTTC. It codes for CASSEGTGSSYEQYF.

CDR3 DNA: TGCGCCAGCAAACCGGGACTACCGAACACCGGGGAGCTGTTTTTT. As protein: CASKPGLPNTGELFF. This chain connects TRBV5-1 to TRBJ2-2; TRBD2 agrees at 7 bases. Trimming at V came to 6 bases and at J to 0 bases, leaving 5 bases not matched to a gene. CDR3 length: 15 residues. From germline, CDR1 is SGHRS and CDR2 YFSETQ.

This rearrangement joins TRBV5-1 to TRBJ1-6; D might be TRBD1 (6 bases). Germline V gene data show CDR1 as SGHRS and CDR2 as YFSETQ. The CDR3 has 16 residues. Trimming pared 0 bases from V and 9 bases from J, leaving 16 bases between. CDR3 coding DNA: TGCGCCAGCAGCTTGGGTGGGACAAAAGGAATTTCACCCCTCCACTTT. Its protein product is CASSLGGTKGISPLHF.

This chain connects TRBV29-1 to TRBJ1-3; D gene uncertain. CDR1 is SQVTM and CDR2 is ANQGSEA in the germline V gene. CDR3 length equals 16 residues. V was pared by 2 bases and J by 0 bases, with 14 bases between. In DNA, the CDR3 is TGCAGCGTTGAAAGCCCTCAGGCCAACTCTGGAAACACCATATATTTT. This translates into CSVESPQANSGNTIYF.

The sample holds a few counts of this clone. The chain has TRBV7-9 and TRBJ2-2; TRBD1 matches 7 bases. The CDR3 runs to 13 residues. V shed 5 bases and J 5 bases; nucleotides not matched to a gene: 2. Per the germline V gene, CDR1 is SEHNR and CDR2 is FQNEAQ (reference sequence). CDR3 sequence (DNA): TGTGCCAGCAGCCGGGGACAGACCGGGGAGCTGTTTTTT. Its translation: CASSRGQTGELFF.

V usage is TRBV28 and J usage is TRBJ1-3; D perhaps matches TRBD1 (6 bases). V lost 2 bases and J 3 bases, leaving 17 bases between the germline ends. Germline-derived CDR1 and CDR2 are MDHEN and SYDVKM. This CDR3 spans 17 amino acids. The CDR3 region has the DNA TGTGCCAGCAGTTTAGGCATTCTTAGGGGGGGTGGAAACACCATATATTTT. Protein: CASSLGILRGGGNTIYF.

The rearrangement links TRBV4-1 to TRBJ2-5; D might be TRBD2 (6 bases). Per the germline V gene, CDR1 is MGHRA and CDR2 is YSYEKL. The CDR3 is 16 amino acids. The ends were cut back, 2 bases at V and 5 bases at J, with 18 bases in the middle. CDR3 in DNA: TGCGCCAGCAGCCAAAAGCCGGAGGGTCTCTGGGAGACCCAGTACTTC. Translating it yields CASSQKPEGLWETQYF.

This rearrangement joins TRBV27 to TRBJ1-1, with D possibly being TRBD1 (5 bases). The CDR3 consists of 16 residues. Germline loops: CDR1 MNHEY, CDR2 SMNVEV (reference sequence). Trimming removed 10 bases from V and 1 base from J, with 22 bases in between. The CDR3, as DNA: TGTGCCACCAATCCCTCGCCGGGGGGATGGAACACTGAAGCTTTCTTT. Amino acids: CATNPSPGGWNTEAFF.